Sequencing of this T cell receptor beta chain was carried out in a study of T-cell reconstitution after alpha-beta-depleted transplantation in children. Findings and limits, study-wide: T-cell counts and diversity at one year post-transplant came mainly from newly produced T cells. Alpha-beta T cells about two months after transplant reportedly derived from several hundred expanded graft clones. For some patients, TCRbeta diversity was high at day 60 because of recipient T cells and thymic progenitors that survived.

Germline V gene lookup returns CDR1 MDHEN and CDR2 SYDVKM. The CDR3 is made up of 16 amino acids. V was clipped by 7 bases and J by 1 base, with 16 bases between them. This clonotype has at least ten counts. What it binds is unknown. Unique molecular identifiers were incorporated during preparation of the TCRbeta library. TCRdb fed the PCR reads into MiXCR, producing one record per CDR3 protein. Seen here are around 270,000 distinct CDR3 sequences, 6% to 10% observed once, and the top ten hold approximately 8.6%. This specimen consisted of peripheral blood, obtained 360 days after TCRalphabeta/CD19-depleted stem cell transplant. The sequence derives from a female patient aged 2-9 years who had a stem cell transplant for Fanconi anemia, so the T cells may come from the graft donor. The genes are TRBV28 and TRBJ2-2; D not resolved. The CDR3 protein is CASMPLGLGNTGELFF. The DNA for the CDR3 is TGTGCCAGCATGCCCCTGGGGTTAGGGAACACCGGGGAGCTGTTTTTT.